The 3 T cell receptor beta chains given below trace back to one sample, sequenced in a study of blood T cell repertoires in COVID-19 (dated by TCRdb to about 2020). The library was prepared using the immunoSEQ multiplex PCR assay. Not all clones reach the TCRdb copy of this immuneACCESS table, which keeps in-frame sequences only. Checked studies attribute under half of the gap to unresolved V genes and leave the rest unexplained. Present in this sample are a few hundred thousand clones, approximately 85% of which were seen just once. The ten largest clones take up around 2.9% of the sample. The material sequenced was peripheral blood. These receptors originate from a man aged 45-60 years who had recovered from COVID-19.

The CDR3 region is CASSPRGGTGKKLFF. In DNA, the CDR3 is TGTGCCAGCAGCCCTCGGGGTGGGACAGGGAAAAAACTGTTTTTT. V gene TRBV7-2 combines with J gene TRBJ1-4; 9 bases match TRBD1. V gave up 5 bases and J gave up 9 bases; unmatched junction bases: 10. CDR3 size: 15 residues. Germline V gene lookup returns CDR1 SGHTA and CDR2 FQGNSA.

J is TRBJ2-3 and V is TRBV11-2; 7 bases line up with TRBD1. The V gene end was trimmed by 6 bases and the J gene end by 1 base; junction bases not matched to a gene: 7. The CDR3 totals 15 residues. From germline, CDR1 is SGHAT and CDR2 FQNNGV. This CDR3 is CASRSDRVGTDTQYF. CDR3 nucleotides: TGTGCCAGCAGAAGCGACAGGGTCGGCACAGATACGCAGTATTTT.

The V call is TRBV4-2, the J call TRBJ2-1, with a weak D call TRBD2 (6 bases). This CDR3 has 15 residues. Germline CDR1 is LGHNA and CDR2 is YNFKEQ. Trimming took 7 bases from V and 7 from J, leaving 20 bases between them. The CDR3 nucleotides are TGTGCCAGCACCCTGGAGGCGGGGAACCGGAATGAGCAGTTCTTC. It encodes CASTLEAGNRNEQFF.